Following are 2 T cell receptor beta chains from one sample sequenced in a study of T cells generated in artificial thymic organoids. Separate semi-nested PCRs amplified TCRalpha and TCRbeta libraries using constant-region reverse primers in TRAC or TRBC. From the 5' RACE reads, TCRdb called clonotypes with MiXCR, one entry per CDR3 protein. Found here are 8,000 or so distinct CDR3 sequences, around 17% of them singletons; the top ten hold 1.4%. The sequencing sample was made of naive CD8+ T cells from the thymus. Subset here: CD3+TCRalphabeta+CD8SP T cells; for blood, CD45RO-CCR7+ naive CD8+ T cells. These TCRs come from a human donor who gave cord blood stem cells for thymic organoid culture, a cardiac surgery patient who gave postnatal thymus, or a blood donor (not recorded which).

Judged by abundance, this clonotype is medium-sized (0.01 to 0.1%). V and J are TRBV27 and TRBJ1-4, with unresolved D. The CDR3 covers 16 residues. Germline CDR1 reads MNHEY; CDR2 reads SMNVEV (reference sequence). V gave up 2 bases and J gave up 0 bases, with 10 bases separating them. CDR3 protein: CASSLHPSATNEKLFF. DNA of the CDR3: TGTGCCAGCAGTTTACACCCGTCTGCAACTAATGAAAAACTGTTTTTT.

The J gene is TRBJ2-3, the V gene TRBV11-2; D is undetermined. CDR1 SGHAT and CDR2 FQNNGV come from the germline V gene. V was shortened by 3 bases and J by 6 bases, with 4 bases between the two germline ends. The CDR3 extends over 11 amino acids. The DNA of the CDR3 is TGTGCCAGCAGCTTCGGGGATACGCAGTATTTT. Encoded protein: CASSFGDTQYF.